The TCR beta chain described here comes from a study of cytomegalovirus exposure and HLA in healthy donors. Overall study results and limits: The investigators catalogued 180 or so TCR beta chains as cytomegalovirus-associated.

PCR amplification relied on 60 Vbeta primers (plus 13 Jbeta primers). The method was immunoSEQ multiplex PCR; TCRdb's version includes in-frame clones alone and lacks a portion of them. This sample has roughly 100,000 clones, with about 80% found just once. This clone has only one observation. Antigen unknown. The germline CDR1 and CDR2 sequences are LNHDA and SQIVND (reference sequence). The junction had 2 bases not matched to a gene; V was cut back by 6 bases and J by 2 bases. The CDR3 is 14 amino acids. The chain employs TRBV19 and TRBJ1-5; 9 nucleotides line up with TRBD1. Sample: PBMCs. This TCR derives from a female donor in good health and CMV-seropositive. The CDR3: CASRRQGGNQPQHF. CDR3 coding DNA: TGTGCCAGTAGGAGACAGGGGGGCAATCAGCCCCAGCATTTT.